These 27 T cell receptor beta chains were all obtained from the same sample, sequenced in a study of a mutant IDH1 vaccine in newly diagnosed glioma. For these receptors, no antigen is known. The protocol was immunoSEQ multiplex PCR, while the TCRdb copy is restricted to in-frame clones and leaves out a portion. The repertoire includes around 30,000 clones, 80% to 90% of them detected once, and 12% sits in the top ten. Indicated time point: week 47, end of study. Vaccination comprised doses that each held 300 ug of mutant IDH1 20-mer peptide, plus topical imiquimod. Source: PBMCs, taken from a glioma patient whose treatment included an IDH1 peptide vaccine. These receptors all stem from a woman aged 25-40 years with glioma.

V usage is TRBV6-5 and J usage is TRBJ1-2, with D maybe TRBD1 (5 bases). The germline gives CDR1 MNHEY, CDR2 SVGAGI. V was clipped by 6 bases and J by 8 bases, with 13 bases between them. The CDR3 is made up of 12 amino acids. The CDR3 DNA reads TGTGCCAGCAGAGAAGACAGCCGGGGCTACACCTTC. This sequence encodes CASREDSRGYTF.

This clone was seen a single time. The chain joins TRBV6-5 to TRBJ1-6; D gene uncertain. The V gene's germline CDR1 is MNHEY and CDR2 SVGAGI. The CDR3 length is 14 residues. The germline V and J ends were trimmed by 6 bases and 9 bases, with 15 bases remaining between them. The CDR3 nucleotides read TGTGCCAGCAGCACGCGGATAATGATTTCACCCCTCCACTTT. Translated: CASSTRIMISPLHF.

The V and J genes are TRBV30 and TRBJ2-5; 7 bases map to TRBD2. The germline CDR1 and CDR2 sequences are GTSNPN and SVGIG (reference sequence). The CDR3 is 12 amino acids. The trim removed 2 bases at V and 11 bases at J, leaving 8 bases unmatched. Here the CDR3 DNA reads TGTGCCTGGAGTCCGGGACTAAGGGAGCAGTACTTC. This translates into CAWSPGLREQYF.

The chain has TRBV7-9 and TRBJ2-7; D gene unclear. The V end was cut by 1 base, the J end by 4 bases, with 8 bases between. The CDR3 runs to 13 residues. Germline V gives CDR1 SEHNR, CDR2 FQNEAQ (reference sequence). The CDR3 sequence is CASSLGAEYEQYF. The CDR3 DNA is TGTGCCAGCAGCTTAGGTGCGGAGTACGAGCAGTACTTC.

The CDR3 is CATTEGEGGSYEQYF. CDR3 bases: TGTGCCACCACCGAGGGTGAAGGGGGTTCCTACGAGCAGTACTTC. The chain joins TRBV6-1 to TRBJ2-7, with a weak D call TRBD1 (6 bases). V was trimmed by 10 bases and J by 1 base, leaving 20 bases between them. This CDR3 is 15 amino acids long. Germline V gene lookup returns CDR1 MNHNS and CDR2 SASEGT.

The CDR3 DNA is TGTGCCAGCAGGGAACAGGGGAGTACCATATATTTT. It codes for CASREQGSTIYF. The gene calls are TRBV2 and TRBJ1-3, with 7 bases that match TRBD1. V trimming: 6 bases; J trimming: 10 bases; junction bases outside the gene matches: 6. This CDR3 contains 12 residues. CDR1 is SNHLY and CDR2 is FYNNEI in the germline V gene.

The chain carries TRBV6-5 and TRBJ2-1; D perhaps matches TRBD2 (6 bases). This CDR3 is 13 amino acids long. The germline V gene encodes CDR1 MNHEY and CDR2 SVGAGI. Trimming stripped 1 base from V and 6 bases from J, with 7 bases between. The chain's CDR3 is CASSYWGVNEQFF. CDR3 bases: TGTGCCAGCAGTTACTGGGGGGTCAATGAGCAGTTCTTC.

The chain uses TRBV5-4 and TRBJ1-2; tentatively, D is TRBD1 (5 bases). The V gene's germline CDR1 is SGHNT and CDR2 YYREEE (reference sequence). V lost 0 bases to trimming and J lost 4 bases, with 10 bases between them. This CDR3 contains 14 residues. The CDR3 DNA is TGTGCCAGCAGCTTGGGCAGGGAAGGCTATGGCTACACCTTC. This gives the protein CASSLGREGYGYTF.

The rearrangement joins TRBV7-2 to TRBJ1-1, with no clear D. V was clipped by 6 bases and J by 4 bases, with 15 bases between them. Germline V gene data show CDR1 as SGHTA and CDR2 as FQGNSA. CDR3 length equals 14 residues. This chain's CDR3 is CASSPRPSSTEAFF. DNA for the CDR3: TGTGCCAGCAGTCCCAGGCCTTCGAGCACTGAAGCTTTCTTT. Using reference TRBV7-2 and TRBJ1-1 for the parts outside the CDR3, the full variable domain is GAGVSQSPSNKVTEKGKDVELRCDPISGHTALYWYRQSLGQGLEFLIYFQGNSAPDKSGLPSDRFSAERTGGSVSTLTIQRTQQEDSAVYLCASSPRPSSTEAFFGQGTRLTVV.

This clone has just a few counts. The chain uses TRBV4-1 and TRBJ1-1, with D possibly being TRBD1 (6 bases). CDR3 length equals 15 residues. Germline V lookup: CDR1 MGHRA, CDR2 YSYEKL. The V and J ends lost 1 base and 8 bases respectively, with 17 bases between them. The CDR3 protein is CASSQVLDRSTEAFF. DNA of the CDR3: TGCGCCAGCAGCCAAGTTCTCGACAGGAGCACCGAAGCTTTCTTT.

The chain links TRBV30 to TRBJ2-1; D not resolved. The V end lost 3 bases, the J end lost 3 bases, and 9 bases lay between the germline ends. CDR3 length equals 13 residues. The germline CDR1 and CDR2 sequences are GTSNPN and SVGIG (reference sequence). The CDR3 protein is CAWSPSYYNEQFF. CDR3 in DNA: TGTGCCTGGAGCCCAAGCTACTACAATGAGCAGTTCTTC.

The CDR3 reads CASSLTRTYGYTF. Here the CDR3 DNA reads TGCGCCAGCAGCTTGACAAGAACCTATGGCTACACCTTC. The V call is TRBV5-1, the J call TRBJ1-2; D gene uncertain. Germline values: CDR1 SGHRS, CDR2 YFSETQ. The CDR3 is made up of 13 amino acids. V was trimmed by 1 base and J by 4 bases, leaving 8 bases between them.

The CDR3 protein is CASSYSGRKSHGYTF. The CDR3 nucleotides are TGTGCCAGCAGTTACTCTGGCAGGAAATCTCATGGCTACACCTTC. The genes are TRBV6-5 and TRBJ1-2; D is unresolved. This CDR3 has 15 residues. The germline V gene has CDR1 MNHEY and CDR2 SVGAGI. Trimming removed 0 bases at V and 6 bases at J, with 14 bases between.

The DNA for the CDR3 is TGTGCCAGCAGCTATGGGCCGCAAAGGGGTCAGCCCCAGCATTTT. Translating it yields CASSYGPQRGQPQHF. This chain uses TRBV11-2 with TRBJ1-5; a possible D gene is TRBD1 (5 bases). Trimming took 4 bases from V and 6 from J, leaving 16 bases between them. The CDR3 length is 15 residues. Per the germline V gene, CDR1 is SGHAT and CDR2 is FQNNGV.

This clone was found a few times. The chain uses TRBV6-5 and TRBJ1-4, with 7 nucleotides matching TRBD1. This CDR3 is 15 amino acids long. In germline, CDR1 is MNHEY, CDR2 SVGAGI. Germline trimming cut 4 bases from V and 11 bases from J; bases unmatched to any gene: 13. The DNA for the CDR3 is TGTGCCAGCAGTTCAGGGGGGACGTTGGGGGGGAAACTGTTTTTT. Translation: CASSSGGTLGGKLFF.

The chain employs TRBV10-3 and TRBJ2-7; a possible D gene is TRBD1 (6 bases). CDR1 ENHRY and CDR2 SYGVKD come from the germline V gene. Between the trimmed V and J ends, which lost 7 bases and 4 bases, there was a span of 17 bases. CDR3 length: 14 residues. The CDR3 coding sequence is TGTGCCATCACCTCCCGGGCAGGGGCGTACGAGCAGTACTTC. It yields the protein CAITSRAGAYEQYF.

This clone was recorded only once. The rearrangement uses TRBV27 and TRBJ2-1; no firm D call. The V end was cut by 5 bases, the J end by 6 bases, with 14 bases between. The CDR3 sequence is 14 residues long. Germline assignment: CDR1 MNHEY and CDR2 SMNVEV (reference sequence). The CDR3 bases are TGTGCCAGCAGTGAGAGGCCAGCCTCCAATGAGCAGTTCTTC. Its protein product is CASSERPASNEQFF.

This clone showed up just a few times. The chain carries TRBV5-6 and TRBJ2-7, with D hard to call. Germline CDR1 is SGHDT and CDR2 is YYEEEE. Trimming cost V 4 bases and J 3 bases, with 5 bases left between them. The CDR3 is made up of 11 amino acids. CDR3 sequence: CASSVDYEQYF. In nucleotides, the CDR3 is TGTGCCAGCAGCGTGGACTACGAGCAGTACTTC.

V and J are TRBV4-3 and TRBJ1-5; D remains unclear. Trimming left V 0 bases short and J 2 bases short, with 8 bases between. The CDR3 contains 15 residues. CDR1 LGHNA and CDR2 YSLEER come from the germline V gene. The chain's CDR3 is CASSQDWSGNQPQHF. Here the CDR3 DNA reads TGCGCCAGCAGCCAAGATTGGTCGGGCAATCAGCCCCAGCATTTT.

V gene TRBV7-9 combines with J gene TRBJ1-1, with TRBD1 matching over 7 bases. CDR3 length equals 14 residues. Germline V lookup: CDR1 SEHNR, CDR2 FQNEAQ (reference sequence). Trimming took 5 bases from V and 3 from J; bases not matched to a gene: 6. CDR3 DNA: TGTGCCAGCAGCGACGGACAGGTGTACACTGAAGCTTTCTTT. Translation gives CASSDGQVYTEAFF.

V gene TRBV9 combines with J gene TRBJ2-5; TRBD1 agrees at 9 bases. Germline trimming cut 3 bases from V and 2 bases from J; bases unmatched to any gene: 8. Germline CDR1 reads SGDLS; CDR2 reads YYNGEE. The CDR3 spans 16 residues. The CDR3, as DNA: TGTGCCAGCAGCGCCACAGGGGGCAGGCTACAAGAGACCCAGTACTTC. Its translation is CASSATGGRLQETQYF.

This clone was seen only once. The CDR3 reads CASSLRTGVFGNTIYF. The DNA of the CDR3 is TGTGCCAGCAGCTTACGGACAGGCGTATTTGGAAACACCATATATTTT. The J gene is TRBJ1-3, the V gene TRBV7-2; TRBD1 matches at 7 bases. With V trimmed by 2 bases and J by 3 bases, 7 bases remained unmatched. The germline V gene has CDR1 SGHTA and CDR2 FQGNSA. CDR3 length: 16 amino acids.

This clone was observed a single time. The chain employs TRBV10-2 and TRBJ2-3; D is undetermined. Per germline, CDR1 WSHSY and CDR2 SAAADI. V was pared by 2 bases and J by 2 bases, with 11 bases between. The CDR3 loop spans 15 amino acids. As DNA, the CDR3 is TGCGCCAGCAGTGAGGACCGGGTAACCACAGATACGCAGTATTTT. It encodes CASSEDRVTTDTQYF.

CDR3 region: CASSLEQSTEAFF. The CDR3 DNA reads as TGTGCCAGCAGCTTAGAACAAAGCACTGAAGCTTTCTTT. The rearrangement links TRBV11-1 to TRBJ1-1, with unresolved D. The CDR3 covers 13 residues. Germline V gene lookup returns CDR1 SGHAT and CDR2 FQDESV (reference sequence). V lost 1 base and J 4 bases, leaving 7 bases between the germline ends.

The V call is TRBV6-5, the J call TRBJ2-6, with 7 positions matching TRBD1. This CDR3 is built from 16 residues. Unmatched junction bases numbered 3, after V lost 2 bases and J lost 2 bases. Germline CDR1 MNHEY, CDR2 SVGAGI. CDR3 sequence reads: CASSYGQGAGANVLTF. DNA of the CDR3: TGTGCCAGCAGTTACGGGCAGGGGGCTGGGGCCAACGTCCTGACTTTC.

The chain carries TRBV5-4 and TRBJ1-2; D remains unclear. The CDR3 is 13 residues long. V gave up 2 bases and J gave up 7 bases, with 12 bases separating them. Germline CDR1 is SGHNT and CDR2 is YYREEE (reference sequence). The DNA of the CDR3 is TGTGCCAGCAGCTTCCGGGGATCGAGTGGCTACACCTTC. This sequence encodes CASSFRGSSGYTF.

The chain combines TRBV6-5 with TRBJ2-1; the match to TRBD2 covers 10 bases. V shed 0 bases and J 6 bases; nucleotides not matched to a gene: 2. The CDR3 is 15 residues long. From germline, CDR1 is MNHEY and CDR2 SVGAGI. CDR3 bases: TGTGCCAGCAGTTACTCGGCTAGCGGGGGCAATGAGCAGTTCTTC. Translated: CASSYSASGGNEQFF.